This T cell receptor beta chain was obtained from a study of cytomegalovirus exposure and HLA in healthy donors. Concerning this clone itself: What it recognizes is unknown.

The V end lost 5 bases, the J end lost 6 bases, and 14 bases lay between the germline ends. CDR3 length: 14 amino acids. The germline gives CDR1 MDHEN, CDR2 SYDVKM. Study-wide findings and caveats: Immune exposure information comprised only CMV serostatus. Later analysis showed TCR association rates varying by HLA locus, highest for DRB1 and lowest for HLA-C.

PCR primers comprised 60 Vbeta and 13 Jbeta primers. Clones were read by immunoSEQ multiplex PCR, and TCRdb kept only the in-frame ones, dropping some. The sample consists of about 150,000 clones, 60% to 80% of them appearing once. Sequenced: PBMCs. The genes are TRBV28 and TRBJ1-5; no clear D gene. This clonotype originated in a man in his fifties in good health and CMV-seropositive. CDR3 loop: CASSLRRGVQPQHF. The CDR3 DNA follows: TGTGCCAGCAGTCTTAGGCGGGGTGTTCAGCCCCAGCATTTT.